These 29 T cell receptor beta chains originate from one sample sequenced in a study of T-cell memory formation after mild COVID-19. TCRdb reprocessed the 5' RACE reads with MiXCR, giving one entry per CDR3 protein. The table lists fewer than 400,000 distinct CDR3 sequences, 10% to 15% of them singletons. The sample was PBMCs or a T cell subset sorted from them (not recorded which). The receptors originated from a man between 18 and 29 years old who had mild COVID-19 (a few samples of this study predate the infection). Cell type and time point are not known.

A few counts support this clonotype. This sequence joins TRBV12-3 or TRBV12-4 and TRBJ1-6, with 8 bases identical to TRBD1. The V segment lost 2 bases and the J segment 3 bases; nucleotides outside the gene matches: 3. This CDR3 is built from 16 residues. The CDR3: CASSLQGARYNSPLHF. The DNA for the CDR3 is TGTGCCAGCAGTTTACAGGGGGCCCGCTATAATTCACCCCTCCACTTT.

The J gene is TRBJ2-3, the V gene TRBV10-3; D remains ambiguous. Looked up from germline, CDR1 is ENHRY and CDR2 is SYGVKD. The length of the CDR3 is 14 residues. With 3 bases removed from V and 6 bases from J, the gap between germline ends came to 13 bases. CDR3 nucleotide sequence: TGTGCCATCAGTGACTCTCGCACTACGGATACGCAGTATTTT. Protein: CAISDSRTTDTQYF.

This clonotype was found a few times. The CDR3, as DNA: TGTGCCAGCAGCCTGATTGGGGGAGGGGTACCTGAAGCTTTCTTT. Its translation is CASSLIGGGVPEAFF. The genes are TRBV6-2 or TRBV6-3 and TRBJ1-1; D perhaps matches TRBD1 (5 bases). Deletions cut 6 bases from V and 6 bases from J, with 20 bases between. The CDR3 sequence is 15 residues long. CDR1 MNHEY and CDR2 SVGEGT come from the germline V gene.

At least ten counts were recorded for this clonotype. The chain joins TRBV5-1 to TRBJ2-1; 9 positions agree with TRBD1. Trimming at V came to 4 bases and at J to 4 bases, leaving 6 bases not matched to a gene. The CDR3 has 15 amino acids. Germline V gene sequence: CDR1 SGHRS, CDR2 YFSETQ. DNA for the CDR3: TGCGCCAGCAGCCCCGGGACAGGGCTTTACAATGAGCAGTTCTTC. Translating it yields CASSPGTGLYNEQFF. Full variable domain (remainder filled in from reference TRBV5-1 and TRBJ2-1): KAGVTQTPRYLIKTRGQQVTLSCSPISGHRSVSWYQQTPGQGLQFLFEYFSETQRNKGNFPGRFSGRQFSNSRSEMNVSTLELGDSALYLCASSPGTGLYNEQFFGPGTRLTVL.

The chain recombines TRBV20-1 with TRBJ1-6; 7 bases line up with TRBD1. Germline V CDR1 and CDR2: DFQATT, SNEGSKA (reference sequence). The V segment lost 6 bases and the J segment 13 bases; nucleotides outside the gene matches: 18. The CDR3 is 15 residues long. The CDR3 here is CSAQRGTELTRPLHF. The CDR3 nucleotides are TGCAGTGCCCAGCGGGGGACAGAGCTTACCCGGCCCCTCCACTTT.

This clonotype was observed a few times. The J gene is TRBJ2-4, the V gene TRBV6-2 or TRBV6-3; D not resolved. V lost 8 bases and J lost 0, with 11 bases in between. The CDR3 totals 14 residues. In germline, CDR1 is MNHEY, CDR2 SVGEGT. CDR3 coding DNA: TGTGCCAGCCAAGGATCTGTAGCCAAAAACATTCAGTACTTC. Its protein is CASQGSVAKNIQYF.

V usage is TRBV6-2 or TRBV6-3 and J usage is TRBJ2-1, with unresolved D. Per the germline V gene, CDR1 is MNHEY and CDR2 is SVGEGT. Trimming took 6 bases from V and 5 from J, leaving 14 bases between them. The CDR3 runs 14 residues. The CDR3 DNA sequence: TGTGCCAGCAGCTTCTACCCAACCGACAATGAGCAGTTCTTC. Its protein is CASSFYPTDNEQFF.

This chain connects TRBV4-2 to TRBJ2-5; 9 bases line up with TRBD1. There are 14 residues in the CDR3. After removal of 1 base from V and 10 bases from J, the junction contained 7 bases not matched to a gene. Germline CDR1 is LGHNA and CDR2 is YNFKEQ. CDR3 loop: CASSQAGDRAYQYF. CDR3 nucleotides: TGTGCCAGCAGCCAAGCGGGGGACAGGGCGTACCAGTACTTC.

This rearrangement joins TRBV12-3 or TRBV12-4 to TRBJ1-1, with D unclear. The CDR3 length is 14 residues. V lost 4 bases to trimming and J lost 1 base, with 10 bases between them. CDR3 DNA sequence: TGTGCCAGCAGTTCCCGGACGGCGAACACTGAAGCTTTCTTT. Amino acids: CASSSRTANTEAFF.

The chain has TRBV18 and TRBJ1-5; perhaps TRBD1 as D (5 bases). The CDR3 totals 16 residues. V lost 6 bases to trimming and J lost 3 bases, with 18 bases between them. Germline V gene lookup returns CDR1 KGHSH and CDR2 LQKENI. The CDR3 region is CASSPAIGDSNQPQHF. The CDR3 DNA reads TGTGCCAGCTCCCCGGCGATAGGGGATTCCAATCAGCCCCAGCATTTT.

This clonotype has ten or more counts. CDR3 in DNA: TGCGCCAGCAGTCTGATCCCATCTGGGGCCAACGTCCTGACTTTC. This translates into CASSLIPSGANVLTF. This sequence joins TRBV5-1 and TRBJ2-6, with D hard to call. CDR1 and CDR2 from the germline V gene are SGHRS and YFSETQ. Trimming took 5 bases from V and 1 from J, leaving 10 bases between them. This CDR3 comprises 15 residues.

This clonotype was counted between two and nine times. The genes are TRBV30 and TRBJ2-5; 8 bases are a match to TRBD1. The CDR3 covers 12 residues. Per the germline V gene, CDR1 is GTSNPN and CDR2 is SVGIG (reference sequence). V gave up 4 bases and J gave up 5 bases; unmatched junction bases: 3. CDR3 sequence reads: CAWTGGDETQYF. The DNA of the CDR3 is TGTGCCTGGACAGGGGGCGATGAGACCCAGTACTTC.

This sequence joins TRBV6-6 and TRBJ2-7; 8 bases line up with TRBD1. The CDR3 is 13 residues long. J gave up 7 bases and V 6 bases, and 8 bases lay outside the gene matches. The germline V gene encodes CDR1 MNHNY and CDR2 SVGAGI (reference sequence). This CDR3 reads CASSQGTGWEQYF. CDR3 nucleotides: TGTGCCAGCAGCCAGGGGACAGGCTGGGAGCAGTACTTC.

This clonotype was observed many times. The chain is built from TRBV10-3 and TRBJ2-7; weak D call: TRBD2 (5 bases). CDR1 and CDR2 (germline): ENHRY, SYGVKD. V was cut by 8 bases and J by 0 bases, with 11 bases left in between. The CDR3 has 13 residues. The CDR3 sequence: CAIGTGSSYEQYF. CDR3 sequence (DNA): TGTGCCATCGGAACGGGGAGCTCCTACGAGCAGTACTTC.

The genes are TRBV21-1 and TRBJ2-4. TRBV21-1 is flagged as a pseudogene. The CDR3 is 13 amino acids. The CDR3 loop reads CASSKARGNIQYF. The CDR3 DNA is TGTGCCAGCAGCAAAGCTCGGGGAAACATTCAGTACTTC.

Only a few counts were recorded for this clonotype. The gene calls are TRBV9 and TRBJ2-3; maybe TRBD2 (6 bases). Trimming cost V 3 bases and J 11 bases, with 16 bases left between them. CDR1 is SGDLS, CDR2 YYNGEE, per germline. This CDR3 has 13 residues. CDR3 amino acids: CASSALQGGKQYF. The DNA for the CDR3 is TGTGCCAGCAGCGCGCTCCAGGGCGGGAAGCAGTATTTT.

The chain recombines TRBV5-4 with TRBJ1-4, with 7 bases aligning to TRBD1. CDR1 and CDR2 (germline): SGHNT, YYREEE (reference sequence). With V trimmed by 4 bases and J by 6 bases, 9 bases remained unmatched. The CDR3 is 15 residues long. The CDR3 region is CASSLTGALHEKLFF. CDR3 bases: TGTGCCAGCAGCCTTACAGGGGCCCTTCATGAAAAACTGTTTTTT.

The V call is TRBV29-1, the J call TRBJ2-2; D unresolved. Germline-derived CDR1 and CDR2 are SQVTM and ANQGSEA. Trimming left V 4 bases short and J 4 bases short, with 10 bases between. This CDR3 contains 13 residues. The CDR3 bases are TGCAGCGTTGTTGCCCAGCCCACCGGGGAGCTGTTTTTT. It is translated as CSVVAQPTGELFF.

The genes are TRBV7-3 and TRBJ1-1, with D maybe TRBD1 (5 bases). The germline gives CDR1 SGHTA, CDR2 FQGTGA. The CDR3 runs 17 residues. V dropped 11 bases and J dropped 6 bases, with 31 bases sitting between them. The CDR3 region has the DNA TGTGCCCAACAGAGGGTCCATAGAGGAAGCGGGGACTCTGAAGCTTTCTTT. Translating it yields CAQQRVHRGSGDSEAFF. The full variable domain, completed using reference TRBV7-3 and TRBJ1-1, is GAGVSQTPSNKVTEKGKYVELRCDPISGHTALYWYRQSLGQGPEFLIYFQGTGAADDSGLPNDRFFAVRPEGSVSTLKIQRTERGDSAVYLCAQQRVHRGSGDSEAFFGQGTRLTVV.

This clonotype was recorded at least ten times. The chain has TRBV7-6 and TRBJ2-2; D uncertain. The ends were cut back, 5 bases at V and 3 bases at J, with 19 bases in the middle. The CDR3 is 17 amino acids. CDR1 is SGHVS, CDR2 FNYEAQ, per germline. The CDR3 sequence: CASSLAGQAFYTGELFF. The CDR3, as DNA: TGTGCCAGCAGCCTCGCCGGGCAGGCTTTTTACACCGGGGAGCTGTTTTTT.

This clonotype was detected a few times. V gene TRBV6-5 combines with J gene TRBJ2-7; D remains ambiguous. Germline lookup yields CDR1 MNHEY and CDR2 SVGAGI. The CDR3 spans 13 residues. V was pared by 0 bases and J by 6 bases, with 9 bases between. The CDR3 DNA reads as TGTGCCAGCAGTTACTCGATAGGCGGCGAGCAGTACGTC. It yields the protein CASSYSIGGEQYV.

Only a few counts were recorded for this clonotype. The chain combines TRBV6-2 or TRBV6-3 with TRBJ2-1; tentatively, D is TRBD1 (5 bases). The CDR3 is 13 amino acids. V dropped 3 bases and J dropped 7 bases, with 10 bases sitting between them. Germline CDR1 is MNHEY and CDR2 is SVGEGT. CDR3 sequence reads: CASSYSGWNEQFF. In nucleotides, the CDR3 is TGTGCCAGCAGTTATTCAGGGTGGAATGAGCAGTTCTTC.

This clonotype was counted only a few times. The rearrangement links TRBV10-3 to TRBJ2-7; D tentatively reads TRBD1 or TRBD2 (5 bases each). CDR1 and CDR2 (germline): ENHRY, SYGVKD. The CDR3 loop spans 14 amino acids. Deletions cut 4 bases from V and 2 bases from J, with 12 bases between. The DNA of the CDR3 is TGTGCCATCAGTGTGGGGCAGGGACCCTACGAGCAGTACGTC. Protein sequence: CAISVGQGPYEQYV.

The gene calls are TRBV28 and TRBJ2-3, with 9 bases that match TRBD2. CDR3 size: 17 residues. V gave up 5 bases and J gave up 2 bases; unmatched junction bases: 11. CDR1 is MDHEN, CDR2 SYDVKM, per germline. The CDR3 DNA is TGTGCCAGCAGTCCCACTTATTCGGGACTAGCCACAGATACGCAGTATTTT. Translated: CASSPTYSGLATDTQYF. Full variable domain (rest looked up from reference TRBV28 and TRBJ2-3): DVKVTQSSRYLVKRTGEKVFLECVQDMDHENMFWYRQDPGLGLRLIYFSYDVKMKEKGDIPEGYSVSREKKERFSLILESASTNQTSMYLCASSPTYSGLATDTQYFGPGTRLTVL.

This clonotype turned up a few times. The CDR3 bases are TGCGCCAGCAGCCTTGGGAAAGGAGAAAAACTGTTTTTT. Encoded protein: CASSLGKGEKLFF. This chain joins TRBV4-3 and TRBJ1-4; D unresolved. Trimming removed 4 bases at V and 8 bases at J, with 11 bases between. The germline gives CDR1 LGHNA, CDR2 YSLEER. This CDR3 spans 13 amino acids.

The chain couples TRBV7-2 to TRBJ1-6; D is unclear. The V end was cut by 0 bases, the J end by 7 bases, with 7 bases between. The CDR3 is made up of 14 amino acids. The germline gives CDR1 SGHTA, CDR2 FQGNSA. The CDR3 spells CASSLAPVNSPLHF. The CDR3 DNA reads TGTGCCAGCAGCTTAGCCCCAGTCAATTCACCCCTCCACTTT.

The gene calls are TRBV28 and TRBJ2-7; D is possibly TRBD2 (6 bases). This CDR3 is 15 amino acids long. Germline CDR1 is MDHEN and CDR2 is SYDVKM. Trimming removed 5 bases from V and 2 bases from J, with 16 bases in between. This CDR3 reads CASSGLGTVPYEQYV. The CDR3 DNA reads as TGTGCCAGCAGTGGTCTTGGGACTGTACCCTACGAGCAGTACGTC.

CDR3 loop: CSARERDWNSKHYF. The CDR3 DNA reads as TGCAGTGCTAGAGAGAGGGATTGGAACTCCAAACACTATTTT. V is TRBV20-1 and J is TRBJ2-3; D might be TRBD2 (5 bases). The V gene lost 0 bases and the J gene lost 15 bases, with 22 bases spanning the gap. Germline loops: CDR1 DFQATT, CDR2 SNEGSKA (reference sequence). The CDR3 is made up of 14 amino acids.

This clonotype was found a few times. The chain combines TRBV12-3 or TRBV12-4 with TRBJ1-5, with D perhaps matching TRBD1 (5 bases). This CDR3 is 16 amino acids long. With 2 bases removed from V and 0 bases from J, the gap between germline ends came to 11 bases. The CDR3, as DNA: TGTGCCAGCAGTTTAAGTAGGACAAATAGCAATCAGCCCCAGCATTTT. It is translated as CASSLSRTNSNQPQHF.